Detailed here is one TCR beta chain. The data stem from a study of blood T cell repertoires in COVID-19. For the study at large: COVID-19 samples, acute and convalescent, were from the United States, Italy and Spain. PBMCs, B-cell-depleted T cells, or T cells were the source of the cDNA or gDNA that made up the material.

Germline V lookup: CDR1 SGHRS, CDR2 YFSETQ. V lost 3 bases, J lost 9 bases, and 19 bases lay in between. CDR3 length equals 16 residues. The assay was immunoSEQ multiplex PCR, and TCRdb's table has in-frame clones only and misses some. The sample has some 88,000 clones; 75% to 90% are singletons. The chain uses TRBV5-1 and TRBJ1-6; weak D call: TRBD1 (5 bases). Material for sequencing was peripheral blood. The TCR originated in a man aged 60-69 years with acute or convalescent COVID-19. CDR3 bases: TGCGCCAGCAGCTCGGGGGGGACGAACCTTGGTTCACCCCTCCACTTT. As protein: CASSSGGTNLGSPLHF. Full variable domain (missing parts from reference TRBV5-1 and TRBJ1-6): KAGVTQTPRYLIKTRGQQVTLSCSPISGHRSVSWYQQTPGQGLQFLFEYFSETQRNKGNFPGRFSGRQFSNSRSEMNVSTLELGDSALYLCASSSGGTNLGSPLHFGNGTRLTVT.